This TCR beta chain stems from a study of technical replicates of blood from four donors. V was clipped by 2 bases and J by 2 bases, with 13 bases between them. The germline V gene encodes CDR1 SEHNR and CDR2 FQNEAQ (reference sequence). CDR3 size: 15 residues. Measured with immunoSEQ multiplex PCR; TCRdb has only the in-frame clones, and not every one. Of about 68,000 clones in the sample, under 98% were seen once. Sequencing input: T cells isolated from PBMCs. The rearrangement links TRBV7-9 to TRBJ2-7; a weak D match, TRBD2 (6 bases). The sequence derives from a human donor in good health. The CDR3 DNA reads TGTGCCAGCAGCTTAAGGCGGGACTCAACCTACGAGCAGTACTTC. This codes for CASSLRRDSTYEQYF. The entire variable domain, with the rest obtained from reference TRBV7-9 and TRBJ2-7, is as follows: DTGVSQNPRHKITKRGQNVTFRCDPISEHNRLYWYRQTLGQGPEFLTYFQNEAQLEKSRLLSDRFSAERPKGSFSTLEIQRTEQGDSAMYLCASSLRRDSTYEQYFGPGTRLTVT.